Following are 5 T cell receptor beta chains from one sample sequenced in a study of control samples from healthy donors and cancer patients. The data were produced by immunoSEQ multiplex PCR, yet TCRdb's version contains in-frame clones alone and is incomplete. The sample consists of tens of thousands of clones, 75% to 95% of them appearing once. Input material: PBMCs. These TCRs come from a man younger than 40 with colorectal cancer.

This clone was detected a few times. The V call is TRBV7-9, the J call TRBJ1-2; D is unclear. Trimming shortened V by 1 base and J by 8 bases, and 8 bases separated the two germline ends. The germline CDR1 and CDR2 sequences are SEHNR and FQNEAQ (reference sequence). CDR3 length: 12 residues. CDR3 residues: CASSLGIRGYTF. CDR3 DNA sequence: TGTGCCAGCAGCTTAGGGATACGCGGCTACACCTTC.

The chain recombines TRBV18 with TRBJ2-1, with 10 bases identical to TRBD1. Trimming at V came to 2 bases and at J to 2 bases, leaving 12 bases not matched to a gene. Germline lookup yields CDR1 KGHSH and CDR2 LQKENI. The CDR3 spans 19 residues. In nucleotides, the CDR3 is TGTGCCAGCTCACCAAGTTCCAATTCCGGGACAGGGGCCTACAATGAGCAGTTCTTC. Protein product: CASSPSSNSGTGAYNEQFF. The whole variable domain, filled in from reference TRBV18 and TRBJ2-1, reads NAGVMQNPRHLVRRRGQEARLRCSPMKGHSHVYWYRQLPEEGLKFMVYLQKENIIDESGMPKERFSAEFPKEGPSILRIQQVVRGDSAAYFCASSPSSNSGTGAYNEQFFGPGTRLTVL.

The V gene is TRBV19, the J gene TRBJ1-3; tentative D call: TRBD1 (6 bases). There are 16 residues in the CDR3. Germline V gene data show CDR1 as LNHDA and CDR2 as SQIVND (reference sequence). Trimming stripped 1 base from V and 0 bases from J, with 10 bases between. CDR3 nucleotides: TGTGCCAGTAGTATAGGGGACACCTTCTCTGGAAACACCATATATTTT. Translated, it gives CASSIGDTFSGNTIYF.

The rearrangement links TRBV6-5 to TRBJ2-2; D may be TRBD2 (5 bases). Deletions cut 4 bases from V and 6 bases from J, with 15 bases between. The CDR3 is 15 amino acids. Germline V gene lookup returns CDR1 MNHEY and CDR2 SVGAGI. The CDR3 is CASSWSPGSPGELFF. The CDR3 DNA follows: TGTGCCAGCAGTTGGTCCCCGGGGTCCCCCGGGGAGCTGTTTTTT.

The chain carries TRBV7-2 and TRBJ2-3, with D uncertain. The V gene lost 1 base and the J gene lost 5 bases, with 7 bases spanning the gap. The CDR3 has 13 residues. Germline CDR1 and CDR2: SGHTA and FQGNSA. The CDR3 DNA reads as TGTGCCAGCAGCTTAGATTGGGGAGATACGCAGTATTTT. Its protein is CASSLDWGDTQYF.